The 5 T cell receptor beta chains below were found in one sample sequenced in a study of T cells expressing NK-cell markers. TCRdb reprocessed the 5' RACE reads and stores each CDR3 protein as one record, lacking DNA. The sample has some 280,000 distinct CDR3 sequences; the top ten hold 0.3% to 0.45%. Sequences were obtained from blood T cells: a sorted CD56 or NKG2C T cell subset, CD4+ or CD8+ T cells, or bulk PBMC T cells (not recorded which). All receptors derive from a man aged 18 to 30 in good health.

This chain connects TRBV24-1 to TRBJ2-1; the D gene TCRdb calls, TRBD2, cannot be checked with no DNA. This CDR3 comprises 15 residues. Looked up from germline, CDR1 is KGHDR and CDR2 is SFDVKD. CDR3: CATSPEGRTYNEQFF.

The chain couples TRBV20-1 to TRBJ1-1. This CDR3 region has 14 residues. CDR1 is DFQATT, CDR2 SNEGSKA, per germline (reference sequence). CDR3: CSATVGTANTEAFF.

The chain carries TRBV29-1 and TRBJ2-5; TCRdb picks TRBD1, but there is no DNA to check that call. The CDR3 is made up of 12 amino acids. The V gene's germline CDR1 is SQVTM and CDR2 ANQGSEA. The CDR3: CSVGRDRETQYF.

The rearrangement uses TRBV5-1 and TRBJ1-1; the D call of TRBD1 rests on TCRdb alone, since no DNA is present to check it. This CDR3 is built from 12 residues. Germline values: CDR1 SGHRS, CDR2 YFSETQ. The chain's CDR3 is CASSHGGTEAFF. Complete variable domain (other parts from reference TRBV5-1 and TRBJ1-1): KAGVTQTPRYLIKTRGQQVTLSCSPISGHRSVSWYQQTPGQGLQFLFEYFSETQRNKGNFPGRFSGRQFSNSRSEMNVSTLELGDSALYLCASSHGGTEAFFGQGTRLTVV.

This rearrangement joins TRBV7-6 to TRBJ1-3; absent DNA, TCRdb's TRBD1 call cannot be checked. The CDR3 has 16 amino acids. From germline, CDR1 is SGHVS and CDR2 FNYEAQ. CDR3 sequence reads: CASSPRGESERNTIYF.